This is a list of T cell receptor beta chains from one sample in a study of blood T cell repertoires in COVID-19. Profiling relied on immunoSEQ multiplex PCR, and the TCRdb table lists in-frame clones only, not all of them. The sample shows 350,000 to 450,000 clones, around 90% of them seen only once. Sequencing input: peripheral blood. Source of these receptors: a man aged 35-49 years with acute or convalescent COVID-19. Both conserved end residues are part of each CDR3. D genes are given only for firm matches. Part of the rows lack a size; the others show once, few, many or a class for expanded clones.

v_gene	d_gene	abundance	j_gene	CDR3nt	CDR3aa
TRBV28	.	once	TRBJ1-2	TGTGCCAGCAGTTCCCCTAACAGTGGGTATACCTATGGCTACACCTTC	CASSSPNSGYTYGYTF
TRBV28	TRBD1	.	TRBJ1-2	TGTGCCACTTCGGGGTCTGACAGGGCAAGGAACTATGGCTACACCTTC	CATSGSDRARNYGYTF
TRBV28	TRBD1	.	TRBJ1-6	TGTGCCAGCAGTCCACCCACGTCTAGGGGGCCAAATTCACCCCTCCACTTT	CASSPPTSRGPNSPLHF
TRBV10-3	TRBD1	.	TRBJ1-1	TGTGCCATCAGTGGAACAGGGGAGGTCACTGAAGCTTTCTTT	CAISGTGEVTEAFF
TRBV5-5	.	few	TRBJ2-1	TGTGCCAGCAGCTTGCGTGCCTACAATGAGCAGTTCTTC	CASSLRAYNEQFF
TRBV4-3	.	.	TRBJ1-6	TGCGCCAGCAGCCAAGCCCGGTATAATTCACCCCTCCACTTT	CASSQARYNSPLHF
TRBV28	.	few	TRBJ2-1	TGTGCCAGCAGCGGGGAATATGAGCAGTTCTTC	CASSGEYEQFF
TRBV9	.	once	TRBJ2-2	TGTGCCAGCAGCGTAGGCGCGAACACCGGGGAGCTGTTTTTT	CASSVGANTGELFF
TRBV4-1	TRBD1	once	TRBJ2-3	TGCGCCAGCAGCCAGGTACAGGGGGCGGATACGCAGTATTTT	CASSQVQGADTQYF
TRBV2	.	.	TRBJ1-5	TGTGCCAGCAGTGGGTTGAGAACGGCAGGGAAGTATGGCAATCAGCCCCAGCATTTT	CASSGLRTAGKYGNQPQHF
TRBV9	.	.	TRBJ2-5	TGTGCCAGCAGCGTAGGGCTAGCAGAAGAGACCCAGTACTTC	CASSVGLAEETQYF
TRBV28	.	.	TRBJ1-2	TGTGCCAGCAGTTTCAGGGGTCCACATTATGGCTACACCTTC	CASSFRGPHYGYTF
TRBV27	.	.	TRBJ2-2	TGTGCCAGCAGTTCATTCACCGGGGAGCTGTTTTTT	CASSSFTGELFF
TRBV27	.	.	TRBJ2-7	TGTGCCAGCACCAAAAGAGTCCAGGGTCAGTTCTACGAGCAGTACTTC	CASTKRVQGQFYEQYF
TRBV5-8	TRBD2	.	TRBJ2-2	TGTGCCAGCAGCTTGGCCCTGACTAGCGGAAACACCGGGGAGCTGTTTTTT	CASSLALTSGNTGELFF
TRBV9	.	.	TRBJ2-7	TGTGCCAGCAGCGTAGCTGGGACAATCGGCTACGAGCAGTACTTC	CASSVAGTIGYEQYF
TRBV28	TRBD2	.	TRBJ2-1	TGTGCCAGCAGTGGGACTAGCGGGAGGGCCAGCTACAATGAGCAGTTCTTC	CASSGTSGRASYNEQFF
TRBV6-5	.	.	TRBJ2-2	TGTGCCAGCAGGACTAACACCGGGGAGCTGTTTTTT	CASRTNTGELFF
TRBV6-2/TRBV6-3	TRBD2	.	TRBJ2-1	TGTGCCAGCAGTGGACTAGTCCATGAGCAGTTCTTC	CASSGLVHEQFF
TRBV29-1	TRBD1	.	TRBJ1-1	TGCAGCACCCAGGGGGCGCGGGCTGAAGCTTTCTTT	CSTQGARAEAFF
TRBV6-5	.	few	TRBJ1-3	TGTGCCAGCAGTTTACAGGACACCTCTGGAAACACCATATATTTT	CASSLQDTSGNTIYF
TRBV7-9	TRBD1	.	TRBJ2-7	TGTGCCAGCAGCGTGACAGGGGGCCCCTACGAGCAGTACTTC	CASSVTGGPYEQYF
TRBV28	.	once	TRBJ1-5	TGTGCCAGCTGCCTGACGGGGAACAATCAGCCCCAGCATTTT	CASCLTGNNQPQHF
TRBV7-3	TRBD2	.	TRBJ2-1	TGTGCCAGCAGCTTAGCGAGCGGGGGCTACAATGAGCAGTTCTTC	CASSLASGGYNEQFF
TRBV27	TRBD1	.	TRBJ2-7	TGTGCCAGCAGACCGGGACAGGGCGTGGACGAGCAGTACTTC	CASRPGQGVDEQYF
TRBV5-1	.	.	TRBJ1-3	TGCGCCAGCAGCTTGTGGGGCACCTACTCTGGAAACACCATATATTTT	CASSLWGTYSGNTIYF
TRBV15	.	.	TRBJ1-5	TGTGCCACCAGCAGAGATAAGGGACTCAGTCAGCCCCAGCATTTT	CATSRDKGLSQPQHF
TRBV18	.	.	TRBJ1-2	TGTGCCAGCTCACCGGGTACTAGTGGCTACACCTTC	CASSPGTSGYTF
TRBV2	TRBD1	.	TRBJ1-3	TGTGCCAGCAAAGTGGAGGGGGCGCGGGACACCATATATTTT	CASKVEGARDTIYF
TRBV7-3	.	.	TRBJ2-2	TGTGCCAGCAGCTTATATTCTGGACAGCTCCCCTCCGACGGGGAGCTGTTTTTT	CASSLYSGQLPSDGELFF
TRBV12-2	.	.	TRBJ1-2	TGTGCACCCGGGGGGGCCGGGTGGGGCTACACCTTC	CAPGGAGWGYTF
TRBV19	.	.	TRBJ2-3	TGTGCCAGTAGCCATACTTCCTCGCTTAGCACAGATACGCAGTATTTT	CASSHTSSLSTDTQYF
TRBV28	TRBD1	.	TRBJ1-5	TGTGCCAGCACCTGGGACAGTAGCAATCAGCCCCAGCATTTT	CASTWDSSNQPQHF
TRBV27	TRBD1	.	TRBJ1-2	TGTGCCAGCAGCTTAGGACCGGGACAGGGGACCTACTATGGCTACACCTTC	CASSLGPGQGTYYGYTF
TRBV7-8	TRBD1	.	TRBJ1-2	TGTGCCAGCAGAGCTGACAGGGGCTACTATGGCTACACCTTC	CASRADRGYYGYTF
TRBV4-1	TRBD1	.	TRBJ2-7	TGCGCCAGCAGCCAAGATCAGGGGACAGGGACCTACGAGCAGTACTTC	CASSQDQGTGTYEQYF
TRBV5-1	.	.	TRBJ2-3	TGCGCCAGCAGCTTGGGGGCCGCGTTTGTAACAGATACGCAGTATTTT	CASSLGAAFVTDTQYF
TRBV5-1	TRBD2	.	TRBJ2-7	TGCGCCAGCGGCGGACTAGCGGGAGTCGGGGGGGGCGGCGAGCAGTACTTC	CASGGLAGVGGGGEQYF
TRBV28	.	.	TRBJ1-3	TGTGCCAGCAGGCTAGCGAGCTCTGGAAACACCATATATTTT	CASRLASSGNTIYF
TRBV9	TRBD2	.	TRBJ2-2	TGTGCCAGCAGCGTAGAGCCTAGCGGGAGTGGTACCGGGGAGCTGTTTTTT	CASSVEPSGSGTGELFF
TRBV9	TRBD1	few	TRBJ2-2	TGTGCCAGCAGCGGACGACAGGGGGGTAACACCGGGGAGCTGTTTTTT	CASSGRQGGNTGELFF
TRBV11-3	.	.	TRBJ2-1	TGTGCCAGCAGCCTAGGAGTACCCAATGAGCAGTTCTTC	CASSLGVPNEQFF
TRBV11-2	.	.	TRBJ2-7	TGTGCGGGGGGGGCTAGCGGTGGCTACGAGCAGTACTTC	CAGGASGGYEQYF
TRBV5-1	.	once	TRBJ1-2	TGCGCCAGCAGCCCGATGGACACAATACTCTATGGCTACACCTTC	CASSPMDTILYGYTF
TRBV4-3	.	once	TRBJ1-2	TGCGCCAGCAGCCCTCAGCGGGACGGGGGCTATGGCTACACCTTC	CASSPQRDGGYGYTF
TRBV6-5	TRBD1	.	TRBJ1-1	TGTGCCAGCAGTTATACGTCCGACAGGGCGAAAGAAGCTTTCTTT	CASSYTSDRAKEAFF
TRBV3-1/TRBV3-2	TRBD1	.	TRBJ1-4	TGTGCCAGCAGCCAAGCAGGGGGTCATCGTGGTGAAAAACTGTTTTTT	CASSQAGGHRGEKLFF
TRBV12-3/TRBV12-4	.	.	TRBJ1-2	TGTGCCAGCAGTCGCAGGGGAATCTATGGCTACACCTTC	CASSRRGIYGYTF
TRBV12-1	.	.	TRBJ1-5	TGTGCCAGCAGCATCCAGGACAGTAGTCCGCCCCAGCATTTT	CASSIQDSSPPQHF
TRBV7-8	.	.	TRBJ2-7	TGTGCCAGCAGCGTGAGAGGTTCCTACGAGCAGTACTTC	CASSVRGSYEQYF
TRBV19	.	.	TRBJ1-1	TGTGCCAGTAGTCCCCTTGGTGGGCTGGCTGAAGCTTTCTTT	CASSPLGGLAEAFF
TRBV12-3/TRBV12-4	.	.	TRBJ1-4	TGTGCCAGCAGCCCGGGGTTGGCAAAACTGTTTTTT	CASSPGLAKLFF